The 19 T cell receptor beta chains given below trace back to one sample, sequenced in a study of graft-versus-host responses after intestinal transplantation. Some clones are missing from TCRdb's copy, which holds only in-frame ones; the method was immunoSEQ multiplex PCR. This table holds approximately 10,000 clones, about 80% found once. Intraepithelial plus lamina propria lymphocytes were released by processing graft tissue. The sample was ileum tissue, taken more than 140 days after intestinal transplantation. These receptors were taken from a human patient who received an intestinal transplant, so some T cells may come from the graft donor.

This chain joins TRBV9 and TRBJ2-5, with 7 bases fitting TRBD2. The CDR3 extends over 16 amino acids. Germline-derived CDR1 and CDR2 are SGDLS and YYNGEE. Unmatched junction bases numbered 11, after V lost 2 bases and J lost 4 bases. For the CDR3, the DNA is TGTGCCAGCAGCGTGGGACGAGCGGGGTCCAGAGAGACCCAGTACTTC. Amino acid sequence: CASSVGRAGSRETQYF.

The genes are TRBV7-8 and TRBJ2-5, with D perhaps TRBD2 (6 bases). This CDR3 has 13 amino acids. CDR1 SGHVS and CDR2 FQNEAQ come from the germline V gene. Trimming stripped 5 bases from V and 5 bases from J, with 12 bases between. CDR3 amino acids: CASSASGRETQYF. For the CDR3, the DNA is TGTGCCAGCAGCGCATCGGGGAGGGAGACCCAGTACTTC.

This chain uses TRBV2 with TRBJ1-6, with D possibly being TRBD1 (6 bases). Trimming left V 6 bases short and J 6 bases short, with 12 bases between. The V gene's germline CDR1 is SNHLY and CDR2 FYNNEI. The CDR3 is 14 residues long. CDR3 in amino acids: CASREGTRNSPLHF. The CDR3 DNA follows: TGTGCCAGCAGAGAGGGGACACGTAATTCACCCCTCCACTTT.

V and J are TRBV27 and TRBJ2-7; 11 nucleotides match TRBD2. In germline, CDR1 is MNHEY, CDR2 SMNVEV (reference sequence). V was pared by 4 bases and J by 4 bases, with 6 bases of the junction left unmatched. CDR3 length: 15 amino acids. The CDR3 sequence is CASSWGGTSGYEQYF. The CDR3 nucleotides are TGTGCCAGCAGTTGGGGGGGGACTAGCGGATACGAGCAGTACTTC.

This rearrangement joins TRBV11-3 to TRBJ2-7; possible D gene TRBD1, 7 bases. V was cut by 1 base and J by 4 bases, with 14 bases left in between. This CDR3 is built from 15 residues. Germline-derived CDR1 and CDR2 are SGHNT and YENEEA. CDR3 sequence (DNA): TGTGCCAGCAGCTTAGGACAGGGAGGAAGGTACGAGCAGTACTTC. Its translation: CASSLGQGGRYEQYF.

This clone was picked up a small number of times. The V gene is TRBV4-2, the J gene TRBJ2-1, with TRBD1 as a possible D gene (5 bases). Germline assignment: CDR1 LGHNA and CDR2 YNFKEQ. Deletions cut 7 bases from V and 10 bases from J, with 17 bases between. The CDR3 is 13 residues long. CDR3 residues: CASTDVGAMEQFF. The CDR3 DNA sequence: TGTGCCAGCACCGATGTAGGGGCTATGGAGCAGTTCTTC.

This clone was detected once. V usage is TRBV5-1 and J usage is TRBJ1-2; D is ambiguous. The CDR3 has 13 residues. V was trimmed by 4 bases and J by 0 bases, leaving 7 bases between them. The germline CDR1 and CDR2 sequences are SGHRS and YFSETQ. CDR3 sequence reads: CASSVRPNYGYTF. The CDR3, as DNA: TGCGCCAGCAGCGTCCGTCCTAACTATGGCTACACCTTC.

This chain uses TRBV2 with TRBJ1-1, with TRBD1 matching over 9 bases. The length of the CDR3 is 14 residues. Germline-derived CDR1 and CDR2 are SNHLY and FYNNEI. The trim removed 4 bases at V and 4 bases at J, leaving 4 bases unmatched. The CDR3 spells CASSVRGQGTEAFF. CDR3 in DNA: TGTGCCAGCAGTGTAAGGGGACAGGGCACTGAAGCTTTCTTT.

The V and J genes are TRBV19 and TRBJ1-1; tentatively, D is TRBD1 (6 bases). The CDR3 consists of 12 residues. Germline-derived CDR1 and CDR2 are LNHDA and SQIVND (reference sequence). V lost 9 bases to trimming and J lost 1 base, with 9 bases between them. The CDR3 region has the DNA TGTGCCAGCCTGACAGGGAACACTGAAGCTTTCTTT. Translated, it gives CASLTGNTEAFF.

This chain joins TRBV28 and TRBJ2-5, with TRBD2 matching 10 bases. Germline V gene sequence: CDR1 MDHEN, CDR2 SYDVKM. Trimming removed 6 bases from V and 0 bases from J; junction bases left unmatched: 13. This CDR3 region has 18 residues. CDR3 sequence reads: CASSFGLAVLGYQETQYF. Here the CDR3 DNA reads TGTGCCAGCAGCTTCGGACTAGCGGTATTGGGGTACCAAGAGACCCAGTACTTC.

The CDR3 nucleotides are TGTGCCAGCAGCGGGGGGGACTTCCCGGTAAATGAGCAGTTCTTC. Translated: CASSGGDFPVNEQFF. The gene calls are TRBV7-9 and TRBJ2-1; 7 bases match TRBD2. After removal of 5 bases from V and 7 bases from J, the junction contained 11 bases not matched to a gene. The germline V gene encodes CDR1 SEHNR and CDR2 FQNEAQ (reference sequence). This CDR3 has 15 residues. The variable domain in full, with the rest retrieved from reference TRBV7-9 and TRBJ2-1, is DTGVSQNPRHKITKRGQNVTFRCDPISEHNRLYWYRQTLGQGPEFLTYFQNEAQLEKSRLLSDRFSAERPKGSFSTLEIQRTEQGDSAMYLCASSGGDFPVNEQFFGPGTRLTVL.

The chain employs TRBV5-6 and TRBJ2-4; possible D gene TRBD1, 6 bases. CDR1 is SGHDT and CDR2 is YYEEEE in the germline V gene. Trimming removed 3 bases at V and 8 bases at J, with 12 bases between. This CDR3 region has 13 residues. The CDR3 coding sequence is TGTGCCAGCAGCTCAGGACAGCAGGACATTCAGTACTTC. Protein: CASSSGQQDIQYF.

The chain joins TRBV5-4 to TRBJ1-5; 11 nucleotides line up with TRBD1. V was clipped by 2 bases and J by 9 bases; unmatched bases: 4. The CDR3 totals 14 residues. Germline lookup yields CDR1 SGHNT and CDR2 YYREEE (reference sequence). In DNA form, the CDR3 reads TGTGCCAGCAGCTTAGGACAGGGGGCGACGCCCCAGCATTTT. Translating it yields CASSLGQGATPQHF. Drawing the rest from reference TRBV5-4 and TRBJ1-5, the complete variable domain is ETGVTQSPTHLIKTRGQQVTLRCSSQSGHNTVSWYQQALGQGPQFIFQYYREEENGRGNFPPRFSGLQFPNYSSELNVNALELDDSALYLCASSLGQGATPQHFGDGTRLSIL.

CDR3 DNA sequence: TGTGCCAGCAGCCTAGGGACAGTTTATTTCGCTAACTATGGCTACACCTTC. Protein sequence: CASSLGTVYFANYGYTF. The rearrangement joins TRBV28 to TRBJ1-2, with 7 nucleotides matching TRBD1. Trimming cost V 6 bases and J 0 bases; bases outside gene matches: 13. Germline values: CDR1 MDHEN, CDR2 SYDVKM. The CDR3 totals 17 residues.

The genes are TRBV9 and TRBJ1-3; tentative D call: TRBD1 (5 bases). The germline CDR1 and CDR2 sequences are SGDLS and YYNGEE. Trimming pared 0 bases from V and 2 bases from J, leaving 12 bases between. The CDR3 sequence is 16 residues long. The CDR3 loop is CASSVVSQGPGNTIYF. As DNA, the CDR3 is TGTGCCAGCAGCGTAGTTTCCCAGGGCCCTGGAAACACCATATATTTT.

The chain recombines TRBV11-3 with TRBJ2-3, with TRBD2 matching over 7 bases. J gave up 5 bases and V 1 base, and 6 bases lay outside the gene matches. The CDR3 length is 15 residues. Germline CDR1 and CDR2: SGHNT and YENEEA. DNA of the CDR3: TGTGCCAGCAGCTTAGCCAGCGGGGAAGGAGATACGCAGTATTTT. Its protein product is CASSLASGEGDTQYF. Filled out from reference TRBV11-3 and TRBJ2-3, the complete variable domain reads EAGVVQSPRYKIIEKKQPVAFWCNPISGHNTLYWYLQNLGQGPELLIRYENEEAVDDSQLPKDRFSAERLKGVDSTLKIQPAELGDSAVYLCASSLASGEGDTQYFGPGTRLTVL.

The chain recombines TRBV7-9 with TRBJ2-7; D is uncertain. The germline V gene encodes CDR1 SEHNR and CDR2 FQNEAQ (reference sequence). The CDR3 sequence is 15 residues long. V lost 2 bases and J 0 bases, leaving 11 bases between the germline ends. The CDR3: CASSLNDWSSYEQYF. The CDR3 DNA sequence: TGTGCCAGCAGCTTAAACGACTGGAGCTCCTACGAGCAGTACTTC.

By share, this clone ranks as medium-sized (0.01 to 0.1%). The V call is TRBV29-1, the J call TRBJ2-3; tentative D call: TRBD1 (6 bases). Germline CDR1 SQVTM, CDR2 ANQGSEA. This CDR3 is built from 13 residues. Trimming removed 5 bases at V and 2 bases at J, with 11 bases between. CDR3 residues: CSVWTANTDTQYF. The CDR3 DNA reads as TGCAGCGTTTGGACAGCCAACACAGATACGCAGTATTTT.

The chain has TRBV27 and TRBJ1-4; D might be TRBD1 (5 bases). Germline assignment: CDR1 MNHEY and CDR2 SMNVEV (reference sequence). The V end lost 2 bases, the J end lost 4 bases, and 8 bases lay between the germline ends. The CDR3 is 14 residues long. The CDR3: CASSLMGLNEKLFF. CDR3 DNA sequence: TGTGCCAGCAGTTTAATGGGGCTTAATGAAAAACTGTTTTTT.